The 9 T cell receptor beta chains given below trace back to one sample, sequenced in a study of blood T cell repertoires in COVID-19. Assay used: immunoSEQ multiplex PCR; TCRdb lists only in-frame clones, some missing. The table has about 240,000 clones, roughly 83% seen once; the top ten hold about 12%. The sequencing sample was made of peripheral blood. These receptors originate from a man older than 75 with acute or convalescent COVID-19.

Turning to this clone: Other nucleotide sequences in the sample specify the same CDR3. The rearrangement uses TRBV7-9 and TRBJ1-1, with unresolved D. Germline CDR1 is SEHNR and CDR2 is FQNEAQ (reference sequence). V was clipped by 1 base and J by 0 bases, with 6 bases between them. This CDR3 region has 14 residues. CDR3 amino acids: CASSLGQMNTEAFF. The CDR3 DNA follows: TGTGCCAGCAGCTTAGGTCAGATGAACACTGAAGCTTTCTTT.

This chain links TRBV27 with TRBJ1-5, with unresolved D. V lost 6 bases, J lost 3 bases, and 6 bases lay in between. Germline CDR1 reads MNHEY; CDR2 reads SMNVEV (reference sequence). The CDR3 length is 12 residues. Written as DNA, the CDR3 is TGTGCCAGCAGGGCCATCAATCAGCCCCAGCATTTT. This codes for CASRAINQPQHF.

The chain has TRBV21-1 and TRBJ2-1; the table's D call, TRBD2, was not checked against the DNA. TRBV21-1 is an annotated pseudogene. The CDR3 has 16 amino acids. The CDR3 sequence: CASSQTGRGAKNEQFF. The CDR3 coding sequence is TGTGCCAGCAGCCAGACCGGACGGGGGGCCAAGAATGAGCAGTTCTTC.

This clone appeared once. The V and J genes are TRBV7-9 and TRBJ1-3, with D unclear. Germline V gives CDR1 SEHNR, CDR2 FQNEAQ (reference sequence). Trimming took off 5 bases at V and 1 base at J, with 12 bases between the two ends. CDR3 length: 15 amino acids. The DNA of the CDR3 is TGTGCCAGCAGCCCCGAAATTCGGTCTGGAAACACCATATATTTT. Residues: CASSPEIRSGNTIYF.

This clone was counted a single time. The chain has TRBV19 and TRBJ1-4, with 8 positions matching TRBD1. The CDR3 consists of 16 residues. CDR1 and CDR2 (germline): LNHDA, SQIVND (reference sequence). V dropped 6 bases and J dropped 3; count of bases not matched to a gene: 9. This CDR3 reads CASRNPRGQANEKLFF. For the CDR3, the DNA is TGTGCCAGTAGAAACCCCAGGGGGCAGGCTAATGAAAAACTGTTTTTT.

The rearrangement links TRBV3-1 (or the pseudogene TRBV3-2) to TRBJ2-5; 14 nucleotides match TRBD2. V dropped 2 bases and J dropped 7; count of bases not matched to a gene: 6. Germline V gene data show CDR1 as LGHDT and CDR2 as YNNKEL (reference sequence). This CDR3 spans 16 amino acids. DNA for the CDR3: TGTGCCAGCAGCCAACCAGGGACTAGCGGGAGCGGGACCCAGTACTTC. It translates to CASSQPGTSGSGTQYF.

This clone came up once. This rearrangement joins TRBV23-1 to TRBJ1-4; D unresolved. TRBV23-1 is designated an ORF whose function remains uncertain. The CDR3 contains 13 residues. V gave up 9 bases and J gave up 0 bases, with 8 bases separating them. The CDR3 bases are TGCGCCAGGAGATATGCAACTAATGAAAAACTGTTTTTT. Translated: CARRYATNEKLFF.

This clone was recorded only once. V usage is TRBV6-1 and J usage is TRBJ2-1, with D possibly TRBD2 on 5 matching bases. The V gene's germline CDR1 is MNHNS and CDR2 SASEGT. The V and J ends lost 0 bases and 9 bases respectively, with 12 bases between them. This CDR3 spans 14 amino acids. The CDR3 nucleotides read TGTGCCAGCAGTGAAGCGGTTGTAGGAGGTGAGCAGTTCTTC. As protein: CASSEAVVGGEQFF.

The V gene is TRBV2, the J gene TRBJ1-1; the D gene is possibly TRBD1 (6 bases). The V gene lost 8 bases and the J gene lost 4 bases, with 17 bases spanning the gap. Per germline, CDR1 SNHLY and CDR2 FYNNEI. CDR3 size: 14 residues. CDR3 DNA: TGTGCCAGCCTAATCGAGGGGGAGGGCACTGAAGCTTTCTTT. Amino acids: CASLIEGEGTEAFF.